The TCR beta chain under discussion was sequenced for a study of sequential checkpoint blockade in melanoma. Sample treatment: randomized to nivolumab then ipilimumab (arm A) or the reverse (arm B). DNA-damaging chemotherapy had not been given to any patient beforehand. Using immunoSEQ multiplex PCR, the repertoire was profiled, and TCRdb retains in-frame clones only, with some absent. This repertoire shows 20,000 to 25,000 clones, over 75% found once; its top ten account for around 30%. Sequences were derived from CD8+ T cells sorted from blood (inferred from file names), sampled from a patient given nivolumab and ipilimumab in sequence. This TCR was sampled from a human donor with melanoma.

CDR3 amino acids: CASSLLAGAPGELFF. The CDR3 DNA sequence: TGTGCCAGCAGCTTGTTGGCGGGGGCTCCCGGGGAGCTGTTTTTT. V is TRBV7-8 and J is TRBJ2-2; TRBD2 is a possible D gene (7 bases). Trimming removed 3 bases at V and 6 bases at J, with 14 bases between. The CDR3 has 15 residues. The V gene's germline CDR1 is SGHVS and CDR2 FQNEAQ.